This entry features one T cell receptor beta chain sequence. The target antigen is unknown. V lost 5 bases and J lost 1, with 13 bases in between. This CDR3 region has 15 residues. Germline assignment: CDR1 SGHDT and CDR2 YYEEEE. The PCR made use of 60 Vbeta and 13 Jbeta primers. The protocol was immunoSEQ multiplex PCR, while the TCRdb copy is restricted to in-frame clones and leaves out a portion. The sample records about 150,000 clones, 77% being singletons. The sample is drawn from a study of cytomegalovirus exposure and HLA in healthy donors. Study-wide points: Presence/absence analyses assumed roughly uniform sequencing depth across donors, which may not hold. Later analysis suggested most CMV-associated TCR beta chains were HLA-restricted. According to the study, 150 to 200 TCR beta chains were cytomegalovirus-associated. Some V segments (TRBV6-2 and TRBV6-3 among them) were excluded as indistinguishable.

The origin of this receptor is a woman aged 25-40 years in good health and CMV-seropositive. This chain links TRBV5-6 with TRBJ1-3; D unclear. Sample: PBMCs. DNA of the CDR3: TGTGCCAGCAGACTGAACGAGGGATCTGGAAACACCATATATTTT. This codes for CASRLNEGSGNTIYF.